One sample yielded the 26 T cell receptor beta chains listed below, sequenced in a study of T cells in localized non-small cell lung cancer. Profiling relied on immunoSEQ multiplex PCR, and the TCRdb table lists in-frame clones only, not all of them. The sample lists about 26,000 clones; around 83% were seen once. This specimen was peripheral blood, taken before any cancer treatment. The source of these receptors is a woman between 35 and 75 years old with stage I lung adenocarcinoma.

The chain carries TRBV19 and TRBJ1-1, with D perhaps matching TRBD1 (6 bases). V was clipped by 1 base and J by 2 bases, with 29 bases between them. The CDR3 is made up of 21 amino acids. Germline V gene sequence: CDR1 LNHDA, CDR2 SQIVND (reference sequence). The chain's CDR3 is CASSIGLSRGRGGSLNTEAFF. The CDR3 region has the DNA TGTGCCAGTAGTATAGGTCTTTCTCGGGGCCGAGGGGGTAGCCTAAACACTGAAGCTTTCTTT.

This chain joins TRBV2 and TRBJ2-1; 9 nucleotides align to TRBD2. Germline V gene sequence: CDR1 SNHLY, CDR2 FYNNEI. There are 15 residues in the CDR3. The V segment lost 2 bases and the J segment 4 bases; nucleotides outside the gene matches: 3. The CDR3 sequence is CASSELRGGYNEQFF. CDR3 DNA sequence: TGTGCCAGCAGTGAACTGCGGGGGGGTTACAATGAGCAGTTCTTC.

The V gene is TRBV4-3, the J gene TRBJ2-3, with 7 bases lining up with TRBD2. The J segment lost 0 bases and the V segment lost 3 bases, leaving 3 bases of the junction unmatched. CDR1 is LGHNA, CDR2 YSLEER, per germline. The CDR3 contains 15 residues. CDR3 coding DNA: TGCGCCAGCAGCCATTCGGGGGGTAGCACAGATACGCAGTATTTT. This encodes CASSHSGGSTDTQYF.

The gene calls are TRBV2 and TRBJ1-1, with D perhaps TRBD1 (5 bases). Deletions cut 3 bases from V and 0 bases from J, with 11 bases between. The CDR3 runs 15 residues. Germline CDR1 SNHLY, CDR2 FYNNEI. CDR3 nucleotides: TGTGCCAGCAGTGAGGGGCCAGGGTTGAACACTGAAGCTTTCTTT. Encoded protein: CASSEGPGLNTEAFF. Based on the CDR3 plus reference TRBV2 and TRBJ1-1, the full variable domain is EPEVTQTPSHQVTQMGQEVILRCVPISNHLYFYWYRQILGQKVEFLVSFYNNEISEKSEIFDDQFSVERPDGSNFTLKIRSTKLEDSAMYFCASSEGPGLNTEAFFGQGTRLTVV.

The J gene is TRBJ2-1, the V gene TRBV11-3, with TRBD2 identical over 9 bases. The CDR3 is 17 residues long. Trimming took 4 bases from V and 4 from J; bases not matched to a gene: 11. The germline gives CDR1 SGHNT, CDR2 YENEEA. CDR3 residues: CASSSTSGSTNYNEQFF. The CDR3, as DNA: TGTGCCAGCAGCTCCACTAGCGGGTCGACCAATTACAATGAGCAGTTCTTC.

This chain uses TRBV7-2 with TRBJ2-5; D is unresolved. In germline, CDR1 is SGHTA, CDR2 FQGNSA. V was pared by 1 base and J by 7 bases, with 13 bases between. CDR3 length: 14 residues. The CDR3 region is CASSLEKGPRTQYF. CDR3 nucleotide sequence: TGTGCCAGCAGCTTAGAGAAGGGTCCAAGGACCCAGTACTTC.

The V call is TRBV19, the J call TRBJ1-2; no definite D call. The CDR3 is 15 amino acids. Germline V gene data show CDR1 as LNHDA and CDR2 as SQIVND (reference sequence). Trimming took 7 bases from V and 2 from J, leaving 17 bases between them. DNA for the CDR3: TGTGCCAGTACCGTACAAGGCGCCCGCAACTATGGCTACACCTTC. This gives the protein CASTVQGARNYGYTF.

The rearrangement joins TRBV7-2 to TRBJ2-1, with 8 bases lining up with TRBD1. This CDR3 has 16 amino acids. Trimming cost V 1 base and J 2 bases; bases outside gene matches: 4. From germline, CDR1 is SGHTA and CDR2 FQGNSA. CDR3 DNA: TGTGCCAGCAGCTTAGATGCAGGGGGCCCCTACAATGAGCAGTTCTTC. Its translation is CASSLDAGGPYNEQFF. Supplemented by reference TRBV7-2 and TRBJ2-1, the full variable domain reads GAGVSQSPSNKVTEKGKDVELRCDPISGHTALYWYRQSLGQGLEFLIYFQGNSAPDKSGLPSDRFSAERTGGSVSTLTIQRTQQEDSAVYLCASSLDAGGPYNEQFFGPGTRLTVL.

The CDR3 loop reads CASSSASGNTEAFF. The CDR3 DNA is TGTGCCAGCAGCTCCGCCTCAGGTAACACTGAAGCTTTCTTT. This sequence joins TRBV5-6 and TRBJ1-1; unclear D gene. The CDR3 spans 14 residues. Germline V lookup: CDR1 SGHDT, CDR2 YYEEEE. The V end was cut by 3 bases, the J end by 2 bases, with 11 bases between.

CDR3 sequence (DNA): TGTGCCAGCAGTGATCGCGAGGGGAACTATGGCTACACCTTC. This translates into CASSDREGNYGYTF. The chain uses TRBV2 and TRBJ1-2; maybe TRBD1 (5 bases). The germline gives CDR1 SNHLY, CDR2 FYNNEI. CDR3 size: 14 residues. V was cut by 3 bases and J by 2 bases, with 10 bases left in between.

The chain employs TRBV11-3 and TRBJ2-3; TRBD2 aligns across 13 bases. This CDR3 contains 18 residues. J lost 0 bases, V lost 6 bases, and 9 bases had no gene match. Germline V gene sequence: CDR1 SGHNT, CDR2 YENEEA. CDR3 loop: CASSTRTSGGSSTDTQYF. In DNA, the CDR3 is TGTGCCAGCAGTACACGGACTAGCGGGGGTTCTAGCACAGATACGCAGTATTTT.

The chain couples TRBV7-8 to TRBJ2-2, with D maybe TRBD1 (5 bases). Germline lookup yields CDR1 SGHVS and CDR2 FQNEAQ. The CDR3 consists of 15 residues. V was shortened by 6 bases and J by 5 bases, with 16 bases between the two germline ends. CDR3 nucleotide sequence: TGTGCCAGCAGGACAGCGTCGAAAGTTACCGGGGAGCTGTTTTTT. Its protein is CASRTASKVTGELFF.

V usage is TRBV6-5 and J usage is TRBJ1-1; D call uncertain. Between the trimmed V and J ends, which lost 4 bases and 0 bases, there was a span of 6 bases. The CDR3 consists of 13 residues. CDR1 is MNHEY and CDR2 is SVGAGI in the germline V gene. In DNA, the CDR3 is TGTGCCAGCAGTTCGGGCATGAACACTGAAGCTTTCTTT. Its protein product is CASSSGMNTEAFF.

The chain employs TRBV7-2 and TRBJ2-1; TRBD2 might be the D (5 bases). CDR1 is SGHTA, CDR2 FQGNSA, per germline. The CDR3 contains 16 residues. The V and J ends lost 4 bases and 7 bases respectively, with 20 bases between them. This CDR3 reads CASSSAALAVGNEQFF. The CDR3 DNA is TGTGCCAGCAGCTCCGCGGCCCTAGCCGTGGGTAATGAGCAGTTCTTC.

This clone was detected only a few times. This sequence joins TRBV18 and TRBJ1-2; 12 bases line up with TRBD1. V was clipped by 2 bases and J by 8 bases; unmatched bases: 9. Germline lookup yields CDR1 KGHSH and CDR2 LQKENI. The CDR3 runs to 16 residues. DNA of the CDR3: TGTGCCAGCTCACCAACCGCGGGACAGGGGGCTGGCGGCTACACCTTC. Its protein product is CASSPTAGQGAGGYTF.

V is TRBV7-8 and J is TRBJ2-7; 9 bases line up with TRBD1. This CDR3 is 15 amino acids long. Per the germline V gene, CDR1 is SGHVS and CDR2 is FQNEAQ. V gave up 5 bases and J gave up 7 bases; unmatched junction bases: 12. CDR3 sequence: CASSQNRGLTKEQYF. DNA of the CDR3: TGTGCCAGCAGCCAGAACAGGGGGCTAACGAAGGAGCAGTACTTC.

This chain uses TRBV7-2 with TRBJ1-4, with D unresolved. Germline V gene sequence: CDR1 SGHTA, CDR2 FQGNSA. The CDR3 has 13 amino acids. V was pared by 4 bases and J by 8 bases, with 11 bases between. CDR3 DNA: TGTGCCAGCAGCTCCGCTCCCACCGAAAAACTGTTTTTT. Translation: CASSSAPTEKLFF.

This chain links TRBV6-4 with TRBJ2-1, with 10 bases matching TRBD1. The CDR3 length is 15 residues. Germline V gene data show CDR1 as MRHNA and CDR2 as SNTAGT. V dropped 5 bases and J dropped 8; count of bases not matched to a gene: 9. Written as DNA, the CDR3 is TGTGCCAGCAGTCCCTTTGGGACAGGGGAACATGAGCAGTTCTTC. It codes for CASSPFGTGEHEQFF.

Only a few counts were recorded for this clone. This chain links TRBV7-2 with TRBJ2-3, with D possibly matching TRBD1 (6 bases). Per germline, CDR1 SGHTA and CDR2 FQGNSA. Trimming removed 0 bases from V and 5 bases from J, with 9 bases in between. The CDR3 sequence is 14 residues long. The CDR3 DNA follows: TGTGCCAGCAGCTTAGCGGGGGCGGGAGATACGCAGTATTTT. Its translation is CASSLAGAGDTQYF.

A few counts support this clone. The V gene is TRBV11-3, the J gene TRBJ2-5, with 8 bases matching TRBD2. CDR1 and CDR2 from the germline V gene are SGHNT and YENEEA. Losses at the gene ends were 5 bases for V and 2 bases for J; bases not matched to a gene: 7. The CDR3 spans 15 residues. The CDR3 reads CASSPGGGKQETQYF. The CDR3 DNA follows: TGTGCCAGCAGCCCCGGGGGGGGAAAACAAGAGACCCAGTACTTC.

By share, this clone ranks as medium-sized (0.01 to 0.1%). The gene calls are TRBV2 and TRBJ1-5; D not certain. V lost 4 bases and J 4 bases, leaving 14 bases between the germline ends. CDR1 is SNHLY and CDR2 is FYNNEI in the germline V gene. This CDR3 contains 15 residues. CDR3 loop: CASSGELVGNQPQHF. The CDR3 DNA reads TGTGCCAGCAGTGGGGAGTTGGTCGGTAATCAGCCCCAGCATTTT.

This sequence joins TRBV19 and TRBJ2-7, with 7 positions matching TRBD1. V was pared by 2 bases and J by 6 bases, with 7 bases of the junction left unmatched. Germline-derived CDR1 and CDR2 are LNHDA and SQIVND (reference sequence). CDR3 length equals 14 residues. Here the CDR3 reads CASSIRQGRSEQYF. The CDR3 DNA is TGTGCCAGTAGTATACGACAGGGCCGTAGCGAGCAGTACTTC.

CDR3 sequence reads: CASSYFRDNEQYF. CDR3 nucleotide sequence: TGTGCCAGCAGTTACTTTCGGGATAACGAGCAGTACTTC. The V and J genes are TRBV6-5 and TRBJ2-7; perhaps TRBD2 as D (5 bases). Trimming stripped 1 base from V and 5 bases from J, with 9 bases between. The V gene's germline CDR1 is MNHEY and CDR2 SVGAGI. The CDR3 loop spans 13 amino acids.

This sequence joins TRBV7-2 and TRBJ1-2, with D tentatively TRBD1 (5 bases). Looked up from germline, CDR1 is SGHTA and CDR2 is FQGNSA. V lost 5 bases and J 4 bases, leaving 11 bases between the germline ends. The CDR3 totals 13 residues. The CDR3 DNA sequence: TGTGCCAGCAGCGCGGGACGGATCTATGGCTACACCTTC. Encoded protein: CASSAGRIYGYTF.

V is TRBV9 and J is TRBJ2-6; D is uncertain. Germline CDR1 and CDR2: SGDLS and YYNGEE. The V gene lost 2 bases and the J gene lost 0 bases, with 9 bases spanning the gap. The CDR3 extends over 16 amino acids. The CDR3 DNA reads TGTGCCAGCAGCGTGACATTGGGCTCTGGGGCCAACGTCCTGACTTTC. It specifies CASSVTLGSGANVLTF.

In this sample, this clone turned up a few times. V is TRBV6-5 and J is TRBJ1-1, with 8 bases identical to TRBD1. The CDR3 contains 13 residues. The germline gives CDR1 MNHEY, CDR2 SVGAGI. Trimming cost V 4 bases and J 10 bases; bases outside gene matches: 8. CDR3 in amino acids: CASSSPGQVAAFF. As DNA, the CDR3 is TGTGCCAGCAGTTCGCCGGGACAGGTCGCAGCTTTCTTT.